Listed here is a single TCR beta chain. The TCR beta CDR3 regions underwent amplification using RNA transcripts as the source. With the HTBI primer set, the TCR CDR3 went through a first round of RT-PCR. TCRdb itself ran the multiplex PCR reads through MiXCR, one entry per CDR3 protein. The sample includes about 720,000 distinct CDR3 sequences, around 20% seen only once; the top ten take 16%. This sample is part of a study of T cells in Graves' hyperthyroidism and ophthalmopathy. Germline loops: CDR1 GTSNPN, CDR2 SVGIG (reference sequence). V shed 3 bases and J shed 7 bases, with 9 bases lying between them. This CDR3 is built from 12 residues.

Specimen: blood. This clonotype was sampled from a woman between 45 and 65 years old with Graves' hyperthyroidism that later progressed to Graves' ophthalmopathy. The rearrangement joins TRBV30 to TRBJ2-2, with D possibly being TRBD1 (5 bases). The CDR3 DNA reads TGTGCCTGGAGACGACAGAGCGGGGAGCTGTTTTTT. This gives the protein CAWRRQSGELFF. Looking up the rest from reference TRBV30 and TRBJ2-2 gives the full variable domain: SQTIHQWPATLVQPVGSPLSLECTVEGTSNPNLYWYRQAAGRGLQLLFYSVGIGQISSEVPQNLSASRPQDRQFILSSKKLLLSDSGFYLCAWRRQSGELFFGEGSRLTVL.